These T cell receptor beta chains were read from a single sample in a study of cytomegalovirus exposure and HLA in healthy donors. The protocol was immunoSEQ multiplex PCR, while the TCRdb copy is restricted to in-frame clones and leaves out a portion. The data show 150,000 to 200,000 clones, about 82% seen once. The sequenced material came from PBMCs. These receptors were obtained from a woman under 30 in good health and CMV-seronegative. Each CDR3 is given with its conserved first and last residue. D genes are given only for firm matches. Size is stated for part of the rows, as once, few or many counts, or as a class when the clone is expanded.

abundance: NA
d_gene: NA
j_gene: TRBJ1-2
len: 15
v_gene: TRBV30
CDR3aa: CAWSVSITSPYGYTF
CDR3nt: TGTGCCTGGAGCGTCAGTATCACTAGCCCCTATGGCTACACCTTC

abundance: NA
d_gene: TRBD1
j_gene: TRBJ1-6
len: 14
v_gene: TRBV25-1
CDR3aa: CASIETGRNSPLHF
CDR3nt: TGTGCCAGCATTGAGACAGGGAGAAATTCACCCCTCCACTTT

abundance: NA
d_gene: NA
j_gene: TRBJ2-3
len: 16
v_gene: TRBV16
CDR3aa: CASSPFGGRGTDTQYF
CDR3nt: TGTGCCAGCAGCCCTTTTGGAGGACGGGGGACAGATACGCAGTATTTT

abundance: NA
d_gene: TRBD2
j_gene: TRBJ2-2
len: 16
v_gene: TRBV5-7
CDR3aa: CASSLPVAGWTGELFF
CDR3nt: TGTGCCAGCAGCTTGCCCGTAGCGGGATGGACCGGGGAGCTGTTTTTT

abundance: NA
d_gene: NA
j_gene: TRBJ2-3
len: 16
v_gene: TRBV5-1
CDR3aa: CASSLVGGTITDTQYF
CDR3nt: TGCGCCAGCAGCTTGGTCGGGGGGACAATCACAGATACGCAGTATTTT

abundance: NA
d_gene: TRBD1
j_gene: TRBJ1-5
len: 14
v_gene: TRBV6-5
CDR3aa: CASRGQGAGQPQHF
CDR3nt: TGTGCCAGCAGGGGACAGGGTGCCGGCCAGCCCCAGCATTTT

abundance: once
d_gene: TRBD2
j_gene: TRBJ2-7
len: 14
v_gene: TRBV6-1
CDR3aa: CASLAGGVHREQYF
CDR3nt: TGTGCCAGCTTAGCGGGGGGGGTCCACCGGGAGCAGTACTTC

abundance: NA
d_gene: NA
j_gene: TRBJ2-7
len: 15
v_gene: TRBV9
CDR3aa: CASSVGLDNAYEQYF
CDR3nt: TGTGCCAGCAGCGTAGGACTAGATAATGCCTACGAGCAGTACTTC

abundance: NA
d_gene: TRBD1
j_gene: TRBJ1-2
len: 13
v_gene: TRBV5-1
CDR3aa: CASSQDRGSGYTF
CDR3nt: TGCGCCAGCAGCCAAGACAGGGGAAGTGGCTACACCTTC

abundance: NA
d_gene: NA
j_gene: TRBJ1-2
len: 16
v_gene: TRBV30
CDR3aa: CAWSPSLRDRDYGYTF
CDR3nt: TGTGCCTGGAGCCCATCACTCCGGGATAGGGACTATGGCTACACCTTC

abundance: NA
d_gene: NA
j_gene: TRBJ2-6
len: 13
v_gene: TRBV7-9
CDR3aa: CASSSSGANVLTF
CDR3nt: TGTGCCAGCAGCTCGAGTGGGGCCAACGTCCTGACTTTC

abundance: once
d_gene: NA
j_gene: TRBJ2-7
len: 14
v_gene: TRBV4-2
CDR3aa: CASSQQTGPYEQYF
CDR3nt: TGTGCCAGCAGCCAGCAGACAGGACCTTACGAGCAGTACTTC

abundance: NA
d_gene: NA
j_gene: TRBJ1-5
len: 18
v_gene: TRBV5-5
CDR3aa: CASSLKLAGRGGNQPQHF
CDR3nt: TGTGCCAGCAGCTTGAAATTGGCTGGCAGGGGCGGCAATCAGCCCCAGCATTTT

abundance: NA
d_gene: NA
j_gene: TRBJ2-7
len: 13
v_gene: TRBV30
CDR3aa: CAWRSTAPGEQYF
CDR3nt: TGTGCCTGGAGAAGTACCGCTCCGGGGGAGCAGTACTTC

abundance: NA
d_gene: NA
j_gene: TRBJ1-1
len: 15
v_gene: TRBV7-6
CDR3aa: CASSYGTYLNTEAFF
CDR3nt: TGTGCCAGCAGCTATGGGACATACCTGAACACTGAAGCTTTCTTT

abundance: NA
d_gene: NA
j_gene: TRBJ1-2
len: 14
v_gene: TRBV30
CDR3aa: CARDHSGGGVSYTF
CDR3nt: TGTGCCCGCGACCATTCCGGGGGGGGCGTTAGCTACACCTTC

abundance: few
d_gene: NA
j_gene: TRBJ2-3
len: 14
v_gene: TRBV19
CDR3aa: CASSSPTSTDTQYF
CDR3nt: TGTGCCAGTAGCTCCCCGACTTCCACAGATACGCAGTATTTT

abundance: NA
d_gene: TRBD1
j_gene: TRBJ1-5
len: 15
v_gene: TRBV7-8
CDR3aa: CASSINRDRGQPQHF
CDR3nt: TGTGCCAGCAGCATAAACAGGGACAGGGGTCAGCCCCAGCATTTT

abundance: NA
d_gene: TRBD2
j_gene: TRBJ2-7
len: 15
v_gene: TRBV28
CDR3aa: CASSLHSGSSYEQYF
CDR3nt: TGTGCCAGCAGTTTACACAGCGGGAGCTCCTACGAGCAGTACTTC

abundance: NA
d_gene: NA
j_gene: TRBJ2-5
len: 13
v_gene: TRBV2
CDR3aa: CASSRDNQETQYF
CDR3nt: TGTGCCAGCAGTCGGGACAATCAAGAGACCCAGTACTTC

abundance: NA
d_gene: TRBD1
j_gene: TRBJ1-2
len: 14
v_gene: TRBV29-1
CDR3aa: CSASGTGEGYGYTF
CDR3nt: TGCAGCGCTTCCGGGACAGGGGAAGGCTATGGCTACACCTTC

abundance: NA
d_gene: NA
j_gene: TRBJ2-5
len: 17
v_gene: TRBV12-2
CDR3aa: CASRLVKMGGPQETQYF
CDR3nt: TGTGCAAGTCGCTTAGTGAAGATGGGGGGGCCCCAAGAGACCCAGTACTTC

abundance: NA
d_gene: NA
j_gene: TRBJ1-1
len: 15
v_gene: TRBV5-1
CDR3aa: CASSQSTSGITEAFF
CDR3nt: TGCGCCAGCAGCCAAAGCACTTCAGGGATAACTGAAGCTTTCTTT

abundance: NA
d_gene: TRBD1
j_gene: TRBJ2-6
len: 18
v_gene: TRBV2
CDR3aa: CASSTLTGWFTGANVLTF
CDR3nt: TGTGCCAGCAGTACTTTGACAGGGTGGTTCACTGGGGCCAACGTCCTGACTTTC

abundance: NA
d_gene: TRBD1
j_gene: TRBJ1-2
len: 16
v_gene: TRBV9
CDR3aa: CASGRKGQGGNYGYTF
CDR3nt: TGTGCCAGCGGACGAAAAGGACAGGGAGGTAACTATGGCTACACCTTC

abundance: NA
d_gene: NA
j_gene: TRBJ1-3
len: 15
v_gene: TRBV5-5
CDR3aa: CASSPDRNSGNTIYF
CDR3nt: TGTGCCAGCAGCCCTGACAGAAACTCTGGAAACACCATATATTTT

abundance: NA
d_gene: NA
j_gene: TRBJ1-1
len: 14
v_gene: TRBV6-5
CDR3aa: CASSYRTVNTEAFF
CDR3nt: TGTGCCAGCAGTTACCGGACAGTTAACACTGAAGCTTTCTTT

abundance: NA
d_gene: TRBD1
j_gene: TRBJ1-2
len: 13
v_gene: TRBV7-6
CDR3aa: CASSVQGNYGYTF
CDR3nt: TGTGCCAGCAGCGTACAGGGGAACTATGGCTACACCTTC

abundance: NA
d_gene: NA
j_gene: TRBJ2-3
len: 15
v_gene: TRBV7-3
CDR3aa: CASSSRGPSGETQYF
CDR3nt: TGTGCCAGCAGCTCAAGGGGACCCTCGGGAGAAACGCAGTATTTT

abundance: NA
d_gene: TRBD2
j_gene: TRBJ2-4
len: 17
v_gene: TRBV18
CDR3aa: CASSPTSAGGIGNIQYF
CDR3nt: TGTGCCAGCTCACCAACTTCGGCGGGAGGGATCGGAAACATTCAGTACTTC

abundance: NA
d_gene: NA
j_gene: TRBJ2-6
len: 13
v_gene: TRBV30
CDR3aa: CAWSRVGANVLTF
CDR3nt: TGTGCCTGGAGCCGGGTTGGGGCCAACGTCCTGACTTTC

abundance: NA
d_gene: NA
j_gene: TRBJ1-3
len: 17
v_gene: TRBV7-2
CDR3aa: CASSLRAGFVSGNTIYF
CDR3nt: TGTGCCAGCAGCTTAAGGGCAGGGTTCGTCTCTGGAAACACCATATATTTT

abundance: NA
d_gene: NA
j_gene: TRBJ1-1
len: 15
v_gene: TRBV19
CDR3aa: CASSIRDSSNTEAFF
CDR3nt: TGTGCCAGTAGTATCCGGGACTCTTCGAACACTGAAGCTTTCTTT

abundance: NA
d_gene: NA
j_gene: TRBJ2-5
len: 13
v_gene: TRBV6-5
CDR3aa: CASSQTGRETQYF
CDR3nt: TGTGCCAGCAGTCAGACAGGACGGGAGACCCAGTACTTC

abundance: few
d_gene: NA
j_gene: TRBJ2-7
len: 13
v_gene: TRBV7-9
CDR3aa: CASSDRSLAEQYF
CDR3nt: TGTGCCAGCTCAGACAGGTCCTTGGCCGAGCAGTACTTC

abundance: NA
d_gene: NA
j_gene: TRBJ1-6
len: 14
v_gene: TRBV2
CDR3aa: CASSWTAGDSPLHF
CDR3nt: TGTGCCAGCAGTTGGACAGCCGGGGATTCACCCCTCCACTTT

abundance: NA
d_gene: NA
j_gene: TRBJ2-7
len: 12
v_gene: TRBV11-2
CDR3aa: CASSFSSYEQYF
CDR3nt: TGTGCCAGCAGCTTCTCCAGCTACGAGCAGTACTTC

abundance: NA
d_gene: NA
j_gene: TRBJ1-5
len: 16
v_gene: TRBV5-6
CDR3aa: CASSLGAVSNNQPQHF
CDR3nt: TGTGCCAGCAGCTTGGGTGCGGTCTCCAACAATCAGCCCCAGCATTTT

abundance: once
d_gene: NA
j_gene: TRBJ1-1
len: 11
v_gene: TRBV29-1
CDR3aa: CSVAQNTEAFF
CDR3nt: TGCAGCGTCGCACAGAACACTGAAGCTTTCTTT